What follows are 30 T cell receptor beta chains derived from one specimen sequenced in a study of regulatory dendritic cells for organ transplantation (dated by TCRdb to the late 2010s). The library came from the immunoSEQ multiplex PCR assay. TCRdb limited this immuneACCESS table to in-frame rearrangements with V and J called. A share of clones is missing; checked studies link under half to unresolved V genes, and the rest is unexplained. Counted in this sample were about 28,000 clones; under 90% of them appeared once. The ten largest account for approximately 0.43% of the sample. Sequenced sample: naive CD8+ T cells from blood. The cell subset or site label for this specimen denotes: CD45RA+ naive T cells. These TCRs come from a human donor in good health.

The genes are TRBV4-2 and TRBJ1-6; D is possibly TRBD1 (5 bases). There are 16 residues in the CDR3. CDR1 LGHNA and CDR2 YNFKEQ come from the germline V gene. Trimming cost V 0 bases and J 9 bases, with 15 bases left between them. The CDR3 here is CASSQEGGGMSSPLHF. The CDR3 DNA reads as TGTGCCAGCAGCCAAGAAGGCGGGGGAATGAGTTCACCCCTCCACTTT.

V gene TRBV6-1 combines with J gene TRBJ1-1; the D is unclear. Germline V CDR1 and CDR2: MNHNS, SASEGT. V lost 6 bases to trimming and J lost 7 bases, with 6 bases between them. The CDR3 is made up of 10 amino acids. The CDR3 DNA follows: TGTGCCAGCAGCCAGATTGAAGCTTTCTTT. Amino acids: CASSQIEAFF.

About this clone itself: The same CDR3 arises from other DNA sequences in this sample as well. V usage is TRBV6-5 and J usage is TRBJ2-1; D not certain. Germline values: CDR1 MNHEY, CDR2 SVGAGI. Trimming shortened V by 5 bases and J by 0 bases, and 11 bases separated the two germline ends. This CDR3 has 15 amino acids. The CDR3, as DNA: TGTGCCAGCAGTCCCCTTGAGAGCTCCTACAATGAGCAGTTCTTC. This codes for CASSPLESSYNEQFF.

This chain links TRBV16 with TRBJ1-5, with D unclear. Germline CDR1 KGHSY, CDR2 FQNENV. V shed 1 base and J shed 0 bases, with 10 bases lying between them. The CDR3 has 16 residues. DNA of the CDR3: TGTGCCAGCAGCCAATTCGTGGCCGATAGCAATCAGCCCCAGCATTTT. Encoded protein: CASSQFVADSNQPQHF.

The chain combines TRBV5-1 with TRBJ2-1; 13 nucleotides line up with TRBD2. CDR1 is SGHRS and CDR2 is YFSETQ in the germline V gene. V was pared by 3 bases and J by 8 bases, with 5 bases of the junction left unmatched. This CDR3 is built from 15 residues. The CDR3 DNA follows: TGCGCCAGCAGCTCCGGGACTAGCGGGGTGTATGAGCAGTTCTTC. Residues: CASSSGTSGVYEQFF.

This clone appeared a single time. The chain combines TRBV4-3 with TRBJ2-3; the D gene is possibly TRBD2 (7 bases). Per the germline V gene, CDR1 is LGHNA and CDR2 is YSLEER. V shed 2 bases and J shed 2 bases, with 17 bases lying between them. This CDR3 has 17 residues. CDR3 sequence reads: CASSQRAPGGATDTQYF. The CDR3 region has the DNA TGCGCCAGCAGCCAAAGAGCTCCGGGGGGCGCCACAGATACGCAGTATTTT.

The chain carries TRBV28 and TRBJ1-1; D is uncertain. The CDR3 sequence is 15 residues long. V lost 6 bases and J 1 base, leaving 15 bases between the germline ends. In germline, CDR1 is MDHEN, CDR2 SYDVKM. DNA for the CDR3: TGTGCCAGCAGCTCCCCGGTTCGCTGGAACACTGAAGCTTTCTTT. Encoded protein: CASSSPVRWNTEAFF.

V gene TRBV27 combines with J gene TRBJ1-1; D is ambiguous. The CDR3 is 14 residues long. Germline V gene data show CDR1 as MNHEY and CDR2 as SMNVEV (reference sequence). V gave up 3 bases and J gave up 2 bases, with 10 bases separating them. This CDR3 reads CASSLRLTNTEAFF. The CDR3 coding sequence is TGTGCCAGCAGTTTGCGGCTGACTAACACTGAAGCTTTCTTT.

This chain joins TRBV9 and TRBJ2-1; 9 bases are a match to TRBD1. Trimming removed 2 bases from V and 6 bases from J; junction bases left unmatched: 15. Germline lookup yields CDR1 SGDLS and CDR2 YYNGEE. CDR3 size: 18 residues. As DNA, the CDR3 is TGTGCCAGCAGCGTCTACGGGTTGGGACAGGGACGTCCCAATGAGCAGTTCTTC. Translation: CASSVYGLGQGRPNEQFF.

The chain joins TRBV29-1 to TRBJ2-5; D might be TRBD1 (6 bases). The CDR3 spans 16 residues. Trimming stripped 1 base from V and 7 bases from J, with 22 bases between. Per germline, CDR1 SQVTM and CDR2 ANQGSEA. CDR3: CSVEVRDTSALGTQYF. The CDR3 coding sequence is TGCAGCGTTGAAGTCCGGGACACCTCAGCCCTAGGGACCCAGTACTTC. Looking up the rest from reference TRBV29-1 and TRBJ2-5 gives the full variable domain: SAVISQKPSRDICQRGTSLTIQCQVDSQVTMMFWYRQQPGQSLTLIATANQGSEATYESGFVIDKFPISRPNLTFSTLTVSNMSPEDSSIYLCSVEVRDTSALGTQYFGPGTRLLVL.

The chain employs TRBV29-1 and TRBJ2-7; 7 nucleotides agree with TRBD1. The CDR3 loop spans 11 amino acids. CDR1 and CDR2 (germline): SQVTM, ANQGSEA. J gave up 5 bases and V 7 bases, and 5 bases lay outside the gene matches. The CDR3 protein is CSATGPHEQYF. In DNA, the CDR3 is TGCAGCGCGACAGGGCCCCACGAGCAGTACTTC.

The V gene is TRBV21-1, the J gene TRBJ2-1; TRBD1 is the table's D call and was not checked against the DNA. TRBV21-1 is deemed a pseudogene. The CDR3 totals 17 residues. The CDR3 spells CASSARAWGPTYNEQFF. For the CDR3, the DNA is TGTGCCAGCAGCGCCCGAGCTTGGGGGCCAACCTACAATGAGCAGTTCTTC.

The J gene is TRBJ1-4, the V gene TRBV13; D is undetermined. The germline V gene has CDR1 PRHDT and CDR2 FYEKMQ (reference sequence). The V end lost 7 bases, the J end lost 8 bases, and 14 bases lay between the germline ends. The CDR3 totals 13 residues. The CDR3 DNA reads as TGTGCCAGCACCGACAAGAATGACGAAAAACTGTTTTTT. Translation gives CASTDKNDEKLFF. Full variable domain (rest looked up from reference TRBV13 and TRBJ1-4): AAGVIQSPRHLIKEKRETATLKCYPIPRHDTVYWYQQGPGQDPQFLISFYEKMQSDKGSIPDRFSAQQFSDYHSELNMSSLELGDSALYFCASTDKNDEKLFFGSGTQLSVL.

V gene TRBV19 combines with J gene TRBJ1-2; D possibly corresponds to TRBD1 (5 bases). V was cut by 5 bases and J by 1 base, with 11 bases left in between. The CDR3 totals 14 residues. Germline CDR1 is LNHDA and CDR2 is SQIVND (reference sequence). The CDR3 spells CASSQGYLNYGYTF. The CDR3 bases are TGTGCCAGTAGTCAGGGATATCTTAACTATGGCTACACCTTC.

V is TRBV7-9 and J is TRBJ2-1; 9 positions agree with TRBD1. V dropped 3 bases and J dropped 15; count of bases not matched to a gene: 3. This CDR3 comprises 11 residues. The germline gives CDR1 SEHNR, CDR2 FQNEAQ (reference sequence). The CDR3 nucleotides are TGTGCCAGCAGCTTTGGACAGGGGCTGTTCTTC. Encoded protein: CASSFGQGLFF.

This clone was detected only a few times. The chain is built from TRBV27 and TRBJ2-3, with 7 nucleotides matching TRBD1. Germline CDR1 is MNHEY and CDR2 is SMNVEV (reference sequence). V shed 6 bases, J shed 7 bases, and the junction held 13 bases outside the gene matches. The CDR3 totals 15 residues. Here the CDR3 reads CASRLGQPIIHTQYF. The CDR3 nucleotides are TGTGCCAGCAGACTGGGACAGCCGATCATTCATACGCAGTATTTT.

CDR3 nucleotides: TGTGCCAGCAGCTTGGGGGACTTAAACACCGGGGAGCTGTTTTTT. This translates into CASSLGDLNTGELFF. The rearrangement uses TRBV5-5 and TRBJ2-2; tentatively, D is TRBD2 (6 bases). The V gene lost 0 bases and the J gene lost 2 bases, with 8 bases spanning the gap. CDR3 length equals 15 residues. In germline, CDR1 is SGHKS, CDR2 YYEKEE (reference sequence).

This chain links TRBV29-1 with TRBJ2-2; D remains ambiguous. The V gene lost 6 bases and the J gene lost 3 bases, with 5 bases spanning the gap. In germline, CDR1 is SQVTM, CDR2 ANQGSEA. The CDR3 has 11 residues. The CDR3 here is CSVRDTGELFF. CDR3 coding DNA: TGCAGCGTCCGGGACACCGGGGAGCTGTTTTTT.

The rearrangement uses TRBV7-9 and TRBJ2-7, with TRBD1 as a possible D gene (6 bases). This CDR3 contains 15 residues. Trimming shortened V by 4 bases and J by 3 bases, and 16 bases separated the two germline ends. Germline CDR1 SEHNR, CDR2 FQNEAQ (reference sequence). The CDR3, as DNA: TGTGCCAGCAGCTCATGGACAGACCCCCACTACGAGCAGTACTTC. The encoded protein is CASSSWTDPHYEQYF. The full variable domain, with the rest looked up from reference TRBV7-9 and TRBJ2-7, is DTGVSQNPRHKITKRGQNVTFRCDPISEHNRLYWYRQTLGQGPEFLTYFQNEAQLEKSRLLSDRFSAERPKGSFSTLEIQRTEQGDSAMYLCASSSWTDPHYEQYFGPGTRLTVT.

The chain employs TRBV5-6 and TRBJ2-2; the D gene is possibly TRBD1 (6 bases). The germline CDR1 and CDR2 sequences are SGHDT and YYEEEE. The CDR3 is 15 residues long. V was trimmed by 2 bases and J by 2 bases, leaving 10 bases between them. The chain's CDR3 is CASSFRTVNTGELFF. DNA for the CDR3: TGTGCCAGCAGCTTCAGGACAGTTAACACCGGGGAGCTGTTTTTT.

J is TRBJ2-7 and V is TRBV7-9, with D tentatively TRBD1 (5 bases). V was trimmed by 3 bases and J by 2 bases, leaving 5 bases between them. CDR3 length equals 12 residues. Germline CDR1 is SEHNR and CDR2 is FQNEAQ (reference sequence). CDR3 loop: CASSFRAYEQYF. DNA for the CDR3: TGTGCCAGCAGCTTCAGGGCCTACGAGCAGTACTTC.

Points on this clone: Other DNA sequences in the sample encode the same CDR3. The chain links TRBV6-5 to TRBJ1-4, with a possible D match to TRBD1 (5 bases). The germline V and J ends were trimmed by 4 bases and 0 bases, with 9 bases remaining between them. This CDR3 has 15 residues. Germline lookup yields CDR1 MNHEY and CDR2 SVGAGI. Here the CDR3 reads CASSFTGATNEKLFF. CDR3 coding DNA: TGTGCCAGCAGTTTCACAGGAGCAACTAATGAAAAACTGTTTTTT.

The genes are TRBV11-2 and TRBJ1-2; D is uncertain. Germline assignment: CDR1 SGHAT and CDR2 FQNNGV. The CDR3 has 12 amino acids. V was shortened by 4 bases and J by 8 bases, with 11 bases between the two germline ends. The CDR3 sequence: CASSSFGAGYTF. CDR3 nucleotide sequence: TGTGCCAGCAGCTCCTTCGGAGCCGGCTACACCTTC.

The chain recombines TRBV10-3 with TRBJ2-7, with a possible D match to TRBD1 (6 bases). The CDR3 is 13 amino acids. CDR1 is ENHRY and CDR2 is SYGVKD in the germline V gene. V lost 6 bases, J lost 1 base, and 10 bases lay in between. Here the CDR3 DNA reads TGTGCCATCAGCTTAACAGGGTCCTACGAGCAGTACTTC. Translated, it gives CAISLTGSYEQYF.

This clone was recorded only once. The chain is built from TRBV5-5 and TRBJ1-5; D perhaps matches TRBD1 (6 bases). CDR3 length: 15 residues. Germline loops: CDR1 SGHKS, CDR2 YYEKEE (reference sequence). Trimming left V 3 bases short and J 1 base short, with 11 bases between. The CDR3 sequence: CASSSGTSSNQPQHF. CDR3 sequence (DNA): TGTGCCAGCAGCTCCGGGACATCGAGCAATCAGCCCCAGCATTTT. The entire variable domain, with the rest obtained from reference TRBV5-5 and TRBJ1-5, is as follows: DAGVTQSPTHLIKTRGQQVTLRCSPISGHKSVSWYQQVLGQGPQFIFQYYEKEERGRGNFPDRFSARQFPNYSSELNVNALLLGDSALYLCASSSGTSSNQPQHFGDGTRLSIL.

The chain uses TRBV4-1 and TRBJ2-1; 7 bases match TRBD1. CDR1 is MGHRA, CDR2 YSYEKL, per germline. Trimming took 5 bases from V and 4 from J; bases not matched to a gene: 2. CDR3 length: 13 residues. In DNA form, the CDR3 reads TGCGCCAGCAGCGGACAGGCGTACAATGAGCAGTTCTTC. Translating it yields CASSGQAYNEQFF.

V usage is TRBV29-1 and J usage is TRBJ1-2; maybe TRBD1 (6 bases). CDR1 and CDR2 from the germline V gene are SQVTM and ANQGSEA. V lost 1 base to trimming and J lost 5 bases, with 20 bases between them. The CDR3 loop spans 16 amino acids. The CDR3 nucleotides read TGCAGCGTTGAAGCCTGGACAGCCGATGAGGGGTATGGCTACACCTTC. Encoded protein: CSVEAWTADEGYGYTF. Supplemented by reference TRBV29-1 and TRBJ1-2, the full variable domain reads SAVISQKPSRDICQRGTSLTIQCQVDSQVTMMFWYRQQPGQSLTLIATANQGSEATYESGFVIDKFPISRPNLTFSTLTVSNMSPEDSSIYLCSVEAWTADEGYGYTFGSGTRLTVV.

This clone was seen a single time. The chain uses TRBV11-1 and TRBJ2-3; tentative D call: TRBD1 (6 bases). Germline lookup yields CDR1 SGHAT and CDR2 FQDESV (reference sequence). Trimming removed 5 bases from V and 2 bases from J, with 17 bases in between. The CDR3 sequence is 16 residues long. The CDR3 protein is CASSTGWTASTDTQYF. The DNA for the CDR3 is TGTGCCAGCAGCACAGGGTGGACAGCCTCCACAGATACGCAGTATTTT.

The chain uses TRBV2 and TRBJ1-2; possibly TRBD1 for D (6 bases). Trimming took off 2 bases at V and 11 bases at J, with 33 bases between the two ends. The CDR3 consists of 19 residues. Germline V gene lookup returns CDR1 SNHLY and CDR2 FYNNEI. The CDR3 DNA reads TGTGCCAGCAGTGAATTTCCATTTGGACAGACCGATGTAACTATGTGGTACACCTTC. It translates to CASSEFPFGQTDVTMWYTF. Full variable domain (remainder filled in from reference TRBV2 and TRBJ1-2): EPEVTQTPSHQVTQMGQEVILRCVPISNHLYFYWYRQILGQKVEFLVSFYNNEISEKSEIFDDQFSVERPDGSNFTLKIRSTKLEDSAMYFCASSEFPFGQTDVTMWYTFGSGTRLTVV.

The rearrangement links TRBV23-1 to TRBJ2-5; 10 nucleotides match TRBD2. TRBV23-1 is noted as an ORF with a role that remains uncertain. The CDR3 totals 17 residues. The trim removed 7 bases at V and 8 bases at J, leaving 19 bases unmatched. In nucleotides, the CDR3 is TGCGCCAGCACCCGGATAATAGCGGGGGGCCACCCGCGAACCCAGTACTTC. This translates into CASTRIIAGGHPRTQYF.